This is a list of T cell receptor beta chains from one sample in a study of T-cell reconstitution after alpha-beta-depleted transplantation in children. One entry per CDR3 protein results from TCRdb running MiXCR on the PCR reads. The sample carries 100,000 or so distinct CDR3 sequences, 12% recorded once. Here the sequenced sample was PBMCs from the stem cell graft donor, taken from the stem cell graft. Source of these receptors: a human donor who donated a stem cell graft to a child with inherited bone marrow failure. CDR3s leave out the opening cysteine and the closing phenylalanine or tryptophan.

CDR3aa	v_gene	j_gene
SARPLGDPNTEAF	TRBV20-1	TRBJ1-1
ASSYGAQRTEAF	TRBV12-3/TRBV12-4	TRBJ1-1
ASSLGVSGNTIY	TRBV7-9	TRBJ1-3
ASSHYNEQF	TRBV27	TRBJ2-1
ASSKGSGLLEQY	TRBV6-2/TRBV6-3	TRBJ2-7
ASSPTYQETQY	TRBV11-2	TRBJ2-5
SATGTVRNTEAF	TRBV20-1	TRBJ1-1
ASSPQGRMTDTQY	TRBV7-2	TRBJ2-3
ASSRDLPPPNQPQH	TRBV6-8	TRBJ1-5
ASSLGGPEAF	TRBV7-2	TRBJ1-1
ASSAGTGGSYYGYT	TRBV9	TRBJ1-2
ASSPFGEMSTEAF	TRBV4-2	TRBJ1-1
ASSLEGTPAGGGYT	TRBV7-8	TRBJ1-2
ASSLWGGDQPQH	TRBV28	TRBJ1-5
ASGQGGSYEQY	TRBV19	TRBJ2-7
SVRGWLQETQY	TRBV29-1	TRBJ2-5
ASSLEQGSTDTQY	TRBV5-1	TRBJ2-3
ATSDLPGQGILAGSLVDTQY	TRBV24-1	TRBJ2-3
ASRRHLSGNQPQH	TRBV12-3/TRBV12-4	TRBJ1-5
ASSPAGDLYEQY	TRBV5-5	TRBJ2-7
ASSLGTGAWPQH	TRBV7-2	TRBJ1-5
ASSPTYEQY	TRBV9	TRBJ2-7
SVEAWTADTQY	TRBV29-1	TRBJ2-3
ASSQARGLREQY	TRBV4-2	TRBJ2-7
ASSQAGGRADTQY	TRBV4-3	TRBJ2-3
ASRDTTRYNEQF	TRBV12-3/TRBV12-4	TRBJ2-1
ASSLAGGVTGELF	TRBV28	TRBJ2-2
ASSRSGRGDEQF	TRBV7-2	TRBJ2-1
ASSGSLVDEQF	TRBV7-9	TRBJ2-1
ASMTLTGGAETQY	TRBV27	TRBJ2-5
ASSSEGLAADTQY	TRBV5-1	TRBJ2-3
ASSSLGGVDEQY	TRBV7-2	TRBJ2-7
ASSLGRFEQY	TRBV7-9	TRBJ2-7
ASSFDRGDYGYT	TRBV5-4	TRBJ1-2
ASSLGTRPDTQY	TRBV7-2	TRBJ2-3
SASWSVTEAF	TRBV20-1	TRBJ1-1
ASSDRDRLKKGSYEQY	TRBV28	TRBJ2-7
ASSLEASGEQY	TRBV7-2	TRBJ2-7
ASSYSWGETEAF	TRBV6-5	TRBJ1-1
ASSPGTGGTIFSYEQY	TRBV5-8	TRBJ2-7
ATSDSRGNTEAF	TRBV24-1	TRBJ1-1
ASSPYVGEQF	TRBV7-2	TRBJ2-1
ASSPGRGASRYQPQH	TRBV28	TRBJ1-5
ASRGQTGGADGYT	TRBV28	TRBJ1-2
ASSVRSYNSPLH	TRBV7-8	TRBJ1-6
ASSLGPMANNEQF	TRBV5-5	TRBJ2-1
ASRPGQGSYNSPLH	TRBV5-4	TRBJ1-6
ASSFVSSGNTIY	TRBV28	TRBJ1-3